This T cell receptor beta chain was obtained from a study of blood T cell repertoires in COVID-19. Background on the study: The origin of the acute and convalescent COVID-19 samples was the United States, Italy and Spain.

Generated by immunoSEQ multiplex PCR, the TCRdb table keeps only in-frame clones and is missing some. The sample has hundreds of thousands of clones, nearly 90% seen once; the top ten hold more than 12%. The ends lost 1 base at V and 6 bases at J; junction bases unmatched: 12. The germline CDR1 and CDR2 sequences are LNHNV and YYDKDF (reference sequence). This CDR3 contains 17 residues. Material for sequencing was PBMCs or T cells enriched from blood (not recorded which). The TCR comes from a man younger than 40 who had been exposed to COVID-19. The chain links TRBV15 to TRBJ1-1, with TRBD1 matching over 9 bases. The CDR3, as DNA: TGTGCCACCAGCAGAGTATTCGGAGACAGGGGGATTCCTGAAGCTTTCTTT. This codes for CATSRVFGDRGIPEAFF.